A single sample is the source of the 15 T cell receptor beta chains below, sequenced in a study of T cells in Graves' hyperthyroidism and ophthalmopathy. RNA transcripts provided the source from which TCR beta CDR3 regions were amplified. Primed by the HTBI set, a first-round RT-PCR was run on the TCR CDR3. TCRdb re-called the multiplex PCR reads through MiXCR, storing one row per CDR3 protein. Of 750,000 to 950,000 distinct CDR3 sequences listed, approximately 40% are singletons. The specimen was blood. Source of these receptors: a man aged 18 to 30 with Graves' hyperthyroidism.

This clonotype turned up a few times. The chain has TRBV7-9 and TRBJ1-3; D call uncertain. The germline V and J ends were trimmed by 5 bases and 6 bases, with 5 bases remaining between them. The CDR3 extends over 11 amino acids. Germline V gene lookup returns CDR1 SEHNR and CDR2 FQNEAQ (reference sequence). The CDR3, as DNA: TGTGCCAGCAGCGACTTAAACACCATATATTTT. Protein: CASSDLNTIYF.

This clonotype was recorded only once. This sequence joins TRBV6-5 and TRBJ1-6; TRBD1 might be the D (5 bases). The CDR3 covers 13 residues. CDR1 and CDR2 from the germline V gene are MNHEY and SVGAGI. V was clipped by 5 bases and J by 12 bases, with 14 bases between them. DNA for the CDR3: TGTGCCAGCAGTCGGGACCCCCTGGGACCCCTCCACTTT. It codes for CASSRDPLGPLHF.

There are a few counts of this clonotype. This chain uses TRBV5-1 with TRBJ1-1; the D is unclear. Germline V CDR1 and CDR2: SGHRS, YFSETQ. The CDR3 is 13 amino acids. V was cut by 5 bases and J by 2 bases, with 10 bases left in between. In DNA form, the CDR3 reads TGCGCCAGCAGTCAGCCATTTAACACTGAAGCTTTCTTT. Encoded protein: CASSQPFNTEAFF.

The V call is TRBV4-1, the J call TRBJ2-5; D is perhaps TRBD1 or TRBD2 (5 bases each). CDR1 is MGHRA, CDR2 YSYEKL, per germline. The CDR3 spans 15 residues. Between the trimmed V and J ends, which lost 3 bases and 2 bases, there was a span of 13 bases. CDR3 loop: CASSHSLGVQETQYF. CDR3 DNA sequence: TGCGCCAGCAGCCACAGCCTGGGGGTTCAAGAGACCCAGTACTTC.

Points on this clonotype: The junction shows a germline mismatch at one end, possibly a read error. This chain connects TRBV2 to TRBJ1-4; D is unresolved. This CDR3 has 17 amino acids. Germline V gene lookup returns CDR1 SNHLY and CDR2 FYNNEI. The CDR3 spells CASSPVPLWATNEKLSF. The CDR3 coding sequence is TGTGCCAGCAGTCCGGTCCCTTTGTGGGCAACTAATGAAAAACTGTCTTTT.

This clonotype is a singleton in its sample. This rearrangement joins TRBV5-6 to TRBJ2-2, with 14 bases matching TRBD2. V shed 5 bases and J 7 bases; nucleotides not matched to a gene: 7. The CDR3 has 16 amino acids. Germline V lookup: CDR1 SGHDT, CDR2 YYEEEE. This CDR3 reads CASRGTSGGARGELFF. For the CDR3, the DNA is TGTGCCAGCAGAGGGACTAGCGGGGGTGCACGCGGGGAGCTGTTTTTT.

This clonotype was observed many times. The chain recombines TRBV9 with TRBJ1-6; weak D call: TRBD1 (5 bases). The CDR3 covers 13 residues. The V and J ends lost 4 bases and 6 bases respectively, with 8 bases between them. Germline CDR1 reads SGDLS; CDR2 reads YYNGEE. The CDR3 here is CASSPGPNSPLHF. As DNA, the CDR3 is TGTGCCAGCAGCCCGGGACCTAATTCACCCCTCCACTTT.

V and J are TRBV5-1 and TRBJ2-7; either TRBD1 or TRBD2 may supply D (5 bases each). CDR3 size: 17 residues. The V and J ends lost 0 bases and 4 bases respectively, with 20 bases between them. Germline V CDR1 and CDR2: SGHRS, YFSETQ. DNA of the CDR3: TGCGCCAGCAGCTTGGGGGTGTCCGGGACCCGGTGGTACGAGCAGTACTTC. As protein: CASSLGVSGTRWYEQYF.

V is TRBV28 and J is TRBJ2-7; no firm D call. Germline CDR1 is MDHEN and CDR2 is SYDVKM. With 7 bases removed from V and 3 bases from J, the gap between germline ends came to 19 bases. This CDR3 has 15 amino acids. CDR3 DNA: TGTGCCAGCACTCGGGTGAGGACCGGCGTCTACGAGCAGTACTTC. Translated: CASTRVRTGVYEQYF. Based on the CDR3 plus reference TRBV28 and TRBJ2-7, the full variable domain is DVKVTQSSRYLVKRTGEKVFLECVQDMDHENMFWYRQDPGLGLRLIYFSYDVKMKEKGDIPEGYSVSREKKERFSLILESASTNQTSMYLCASTRVRTGVYEQYFGPGTRLTVT.

The V call is TRBV7-4, the J call TRBJ1-5; D possibly corresponds to TRBD1 (5 bases). This CDR3 is built from 14 residues. CDR1 is SGHVT and CDR2 is SQSDAQ in the germline V gene. V lost 5 bases to trimming and J lost 4 bases, with 12 bases between them. The CDR3 here is CASSVGTRNQPQHF. CDR3 DNA sequence: TGTGCCAGCAGCGTAGGGACTAGGAATCAGCCCCAGCATTTT.

This clonotype was observed many times. The chain links TRBV29-1 to TRBJ1-1; TRBD1 might be the D (5 bases). Deletions cut 7 bases from V and 4 bases from J, with 13 bases between. There are 12 residues in the CDR3. CDR1 and CDR2 from the germline V gene are SQVTM and ANQGSEA. CDR3 DNA: TGCAGCGCGAATAGAAGGGGCACTGAAGCTTTCTTT. This translates into CSANRRGTEAFF.

By proportion, this clonotype is medium-sized. The V gene is TRBV4-1, the J gene TRBJ2-6; no reliable D call. Trimming removed 0 bases from V and 2 bases from J, with 5 bases in between. Germline V lookup: CDR1 MGHRA, CDR2 YSYEKL. The CDR3 is made up of 15 amino acids. The CDR3 nucleotides read TGCGCCAGCAGCCAAGACAGTACTGGGGCCAACGTCCTGACTTTC. Its translation: CASSQDSTGANVLTF.

This clonotype was seen repeatedly, ten times or more. The chain carries TRBV12-3 or TRBV12-4 and TRBJ2-6; D not certain. CDR3 length: 14 residues. The V end was cut by 5 bases, the J end by 0 bases, with 5 bases between. CDR3 sequence reads: CASSTRSGANVLTF. The CDR3 nucleotides read TGTGCCAGCAGTACCCGCTCTGGGGCCAACGTCCTGACTTTC.

The V call is TRBV12-5, the J call TRBJ2-5; D is possibly TRBD2 (7 bases). The CDR3 is 16 amino acids. The germline V and J ends were trimmed by 1 base and 4 bases, with 16 bases remaining between them. Germline V gene sequence: CDR1 LGHNT, CDR2 FRNRAP. This CDR3 reads CASGLGTGGLGETQYF. The DNA of the CDR3 is TGTGCTAGTGGTTTGGGTACGGGGGGCCTGGGAGAGACCCAGTACTTC. Combining the CDR3 with reference TRBV12-5 and TRBJ2-5 gives the whole variable domain DARVTQTPRHKVTEMGQEVTMRCQPILGHNTVFWYRQTMMQGLELLAYFRNRAPLDDSGMPKDRFSAEMPDATLATLKIQPSEPRDSAVYFCASGLGTGGLGETQYFGPGTRLLVL.

Remarks on this clonotype: A clone one base away is much larger, so this may be a read error. The chain has TRBV7-8 and TRBJ1-1; D uncertain. The CDR3 is 14 residues long. The germline CDR1 and CDR2 sequences are SGHVS and FQNEAQ. For the CDR3, the DNA is TGTGCCAGCAGGGCTCGGATGCCGAACACTGAAGCTCTCTTT. Protein sequence: CASRARMPNTEALF.